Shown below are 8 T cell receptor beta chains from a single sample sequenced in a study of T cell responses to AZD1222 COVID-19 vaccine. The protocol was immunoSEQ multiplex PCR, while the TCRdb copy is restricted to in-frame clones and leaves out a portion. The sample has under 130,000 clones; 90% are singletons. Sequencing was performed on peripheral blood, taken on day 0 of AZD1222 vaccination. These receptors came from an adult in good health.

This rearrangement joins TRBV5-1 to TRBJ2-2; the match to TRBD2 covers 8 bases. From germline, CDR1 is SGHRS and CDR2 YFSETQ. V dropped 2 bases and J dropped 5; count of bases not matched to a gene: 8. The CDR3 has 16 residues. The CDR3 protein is CASSFGTRRGTGELFF. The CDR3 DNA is TGCGCCAGCAGCTTCGGGACTAGACGAGGGACCGGGGAGCTGTTTTTT.

CDR3 sequence: CAISESTGGRDTQYF. DNA of the CDR3: TGTGCCATCAGTGAGTCGACAGGGGGCAGGGATACGCAGTATTTT. The J gene is TRBJ2-3, the V gene TRBV10-3; the match to TRBD1 covers 10 bases. In germline, CDR1 is ENHRY, CDR2 SYGVKD. With 0 bases clipped from V and 6 bases from J, the junction kept 3 bases outside the gene matches. This CDR3 spans 15 amino acids.

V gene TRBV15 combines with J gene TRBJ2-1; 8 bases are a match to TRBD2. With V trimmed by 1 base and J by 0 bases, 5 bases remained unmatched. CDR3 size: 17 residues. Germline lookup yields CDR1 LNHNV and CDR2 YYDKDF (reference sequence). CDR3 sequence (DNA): TGTGCCACCAGCAGAGTACTCCTAGCGGGCTCCTACAATGAGCAGTTCTTC. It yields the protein CATSRVLLAGSYNEQFF.

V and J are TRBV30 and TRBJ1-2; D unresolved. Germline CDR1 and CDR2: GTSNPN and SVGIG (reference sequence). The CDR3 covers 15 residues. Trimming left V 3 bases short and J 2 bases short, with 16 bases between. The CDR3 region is CAWSHQGSGNYGYTF. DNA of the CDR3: TGTGCCTGGAGCCACCAAGGTAGCGGAAACTATGGCTACACCTTC.

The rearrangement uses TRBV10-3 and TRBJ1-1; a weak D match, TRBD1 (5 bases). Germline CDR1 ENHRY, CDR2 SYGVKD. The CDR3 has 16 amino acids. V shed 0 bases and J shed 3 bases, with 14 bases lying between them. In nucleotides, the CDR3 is TGTGCCATCAGTGAGTCGACCGGGGCGCCGGACACTGAAGCTTTCTTT. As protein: CAISESTGAPDTEAFF.

The CDR3 DNA follows: TGTGCCAGCTCCTCAGGTGCGGGGGATACGCAGTATTTT. The encoded protein is CASSSGAGDTQYF. The chain uses TRBV18 and TRBJ2-3; D is perhaps TRBD2 (6 bases). The CDR3 loop spans 13 amino acids. V was cut by 6 bases and J by 6 bases, with 13 bases left in between. Germline V gene sequence: CDR1 KGHSH, CDR2 LQKENI. The full variable domain, rest sourced from reference TRBV18 and TRBJ2-3, is NAGVMQNPRHLVRRRGQEARLRCSPMKGHSHVYWYRQLPEEGLKFMVYLQKENIIDESGMPKERFSAEFPKEGPSILRIQQVVRGDSAAYFCASSSGAGDTQYFGPGTRLTVL.

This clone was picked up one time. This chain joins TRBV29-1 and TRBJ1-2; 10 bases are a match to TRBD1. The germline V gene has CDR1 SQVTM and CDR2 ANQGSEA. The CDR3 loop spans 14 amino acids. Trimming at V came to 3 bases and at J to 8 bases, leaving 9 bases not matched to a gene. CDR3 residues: CSVETGTGAEGYTF. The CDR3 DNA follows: TGCAGCGTTGAGACCGGGACAGGGGCGGAAGGCTACACCTTC.

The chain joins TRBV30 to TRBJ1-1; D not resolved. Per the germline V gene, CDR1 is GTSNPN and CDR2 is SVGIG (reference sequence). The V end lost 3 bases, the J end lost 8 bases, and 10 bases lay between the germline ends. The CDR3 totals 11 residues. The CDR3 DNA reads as TGTGCCTGGAGATGGGGTGGGGAAGCTTTCTTT. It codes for CAWRWGGEAFF.